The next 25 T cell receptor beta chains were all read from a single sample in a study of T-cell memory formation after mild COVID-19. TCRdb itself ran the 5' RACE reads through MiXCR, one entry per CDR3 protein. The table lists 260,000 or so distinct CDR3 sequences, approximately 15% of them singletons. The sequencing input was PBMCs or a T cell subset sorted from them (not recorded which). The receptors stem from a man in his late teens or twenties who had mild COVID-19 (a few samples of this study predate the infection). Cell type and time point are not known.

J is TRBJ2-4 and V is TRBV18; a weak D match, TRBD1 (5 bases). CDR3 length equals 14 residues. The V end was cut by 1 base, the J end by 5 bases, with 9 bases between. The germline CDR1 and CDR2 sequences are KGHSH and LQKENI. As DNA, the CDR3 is TGTGCCAGCTCACCACAAGAAGGGGAAAACATTCAGTACTTC. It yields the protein CASSPQEGENIQYF.

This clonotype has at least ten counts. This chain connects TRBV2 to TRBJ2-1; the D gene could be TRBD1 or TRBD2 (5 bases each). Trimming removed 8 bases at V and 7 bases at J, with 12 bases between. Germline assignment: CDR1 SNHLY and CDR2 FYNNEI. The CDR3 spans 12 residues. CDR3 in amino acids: CASGGIGNEQFF. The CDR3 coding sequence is TGTGCCAGCGGGGGTATTGGGAATGAGCAGTTCTTC.

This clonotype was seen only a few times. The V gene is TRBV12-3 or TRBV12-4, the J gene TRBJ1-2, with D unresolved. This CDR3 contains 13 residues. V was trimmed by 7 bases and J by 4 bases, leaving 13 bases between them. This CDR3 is CASTRGGLYGYTF. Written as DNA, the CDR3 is TGTGCCAGCACCCGAGGCGGGCTCTATGGCTACACCTTC.

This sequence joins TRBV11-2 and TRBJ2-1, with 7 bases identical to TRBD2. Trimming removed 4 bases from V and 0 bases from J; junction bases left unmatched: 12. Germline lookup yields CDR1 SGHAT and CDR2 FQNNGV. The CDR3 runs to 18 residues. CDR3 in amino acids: CASSSQRGGLSSYNEQFF. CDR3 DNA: TGTGCCAGCAGCTCACAGCGGGGTGGACTTAGCTCCTACAATGAGCAGTTCTTC.

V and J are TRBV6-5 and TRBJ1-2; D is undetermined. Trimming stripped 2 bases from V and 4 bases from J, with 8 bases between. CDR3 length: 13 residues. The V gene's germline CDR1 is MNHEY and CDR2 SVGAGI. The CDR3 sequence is CASSYGPPYGYTF. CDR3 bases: TGTGCCAGCAGTTACGGGCCCCCCTATGGCTACACCTTC.

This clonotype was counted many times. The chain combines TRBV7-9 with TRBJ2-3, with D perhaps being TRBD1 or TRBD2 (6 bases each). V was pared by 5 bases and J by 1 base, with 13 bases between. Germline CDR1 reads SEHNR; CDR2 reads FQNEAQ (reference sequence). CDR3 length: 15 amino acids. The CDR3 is CASSPLGGGTDTQYF. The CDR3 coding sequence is TGTGCCAGCAGCCCACTCGGGGGCGGCACAGATACGCAGTATTTT. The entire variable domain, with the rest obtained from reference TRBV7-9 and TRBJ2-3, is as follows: DTGVSQNPRHKITKRGQNVTFRCDPISEHNRLYWYRQTLGQGPEFLTYFQNEAQLEKSRLLSDRFSAERPKGSFSTLEIQRTEQGDSAMYLCASSPLGGGTDTQYFGPGTRLTVL.

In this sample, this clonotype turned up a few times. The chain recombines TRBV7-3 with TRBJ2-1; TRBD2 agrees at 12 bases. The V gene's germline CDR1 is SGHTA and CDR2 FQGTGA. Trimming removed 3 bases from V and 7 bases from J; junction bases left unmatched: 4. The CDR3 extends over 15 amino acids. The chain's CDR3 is CASSFLAGGRNEQFF. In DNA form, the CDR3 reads TGTGCCAGCAGCTTCCTAGCGGGGGGGCGTAATGAGCAGTTCTTC.

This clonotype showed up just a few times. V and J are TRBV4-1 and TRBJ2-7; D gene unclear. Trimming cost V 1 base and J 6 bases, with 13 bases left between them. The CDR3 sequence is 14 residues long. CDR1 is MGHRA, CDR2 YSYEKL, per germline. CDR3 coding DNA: TGCGCCAGCAGCCAAGCGTCGCCGGTCGGCGAGCAGTACTTC. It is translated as CASSQASPVGEQYF.

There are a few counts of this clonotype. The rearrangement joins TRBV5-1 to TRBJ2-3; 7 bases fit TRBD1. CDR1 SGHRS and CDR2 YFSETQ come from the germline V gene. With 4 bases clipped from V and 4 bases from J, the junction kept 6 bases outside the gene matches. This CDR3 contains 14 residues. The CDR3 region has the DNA TGCGCCAGCAGCCCAGGGGGTTCCCCAGATACGCAGTATTTT. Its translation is CASSPGGSPDTQYF. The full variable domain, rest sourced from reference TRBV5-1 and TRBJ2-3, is KAGVTQTPRYLIKTRGQQVTLSCSPISGHRSVSWYQQTPGQGLQFLFEYFSETQRNKGNFPGRFSGRQFSNSRSEMNVSTLELGDSALYLCASSPGGSPDTQYFGPGTRLTVL.

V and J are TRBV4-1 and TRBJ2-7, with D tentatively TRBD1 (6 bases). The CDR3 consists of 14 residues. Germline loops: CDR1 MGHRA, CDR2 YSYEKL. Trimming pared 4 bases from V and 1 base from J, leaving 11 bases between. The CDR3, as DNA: TGCGCCAGCAGCCGCCGACAGGAGTCCTACGAGCAGTACTTC. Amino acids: CASSRRQESYEQYF.

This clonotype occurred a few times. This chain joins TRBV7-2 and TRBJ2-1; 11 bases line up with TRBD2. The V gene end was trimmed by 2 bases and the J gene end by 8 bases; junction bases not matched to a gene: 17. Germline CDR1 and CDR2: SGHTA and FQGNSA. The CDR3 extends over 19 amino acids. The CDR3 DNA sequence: TGTGCCAGCAGCTTACCACGACTAGCGGGGAAGATTCTACGTGATGAGCAGTTCTTC. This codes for CASSLPRLAGKILRDEQFF.

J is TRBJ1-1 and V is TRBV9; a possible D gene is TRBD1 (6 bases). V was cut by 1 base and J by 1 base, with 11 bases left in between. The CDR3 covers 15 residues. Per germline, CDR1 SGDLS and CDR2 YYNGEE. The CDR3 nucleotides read TGTGCCAGCAGCGTAACCCCGGGACAGAACACTGAAGCTTTCTTT. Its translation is CASSVTPGQNTEAFF.

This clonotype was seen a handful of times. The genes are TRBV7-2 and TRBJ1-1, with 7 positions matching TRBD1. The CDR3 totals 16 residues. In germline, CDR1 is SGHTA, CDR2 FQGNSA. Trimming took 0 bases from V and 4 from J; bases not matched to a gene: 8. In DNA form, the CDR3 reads TGTGCCAGCAGCTTAGCGGCAGGGGGTAAGGGCACTGAAGCTTTCTTT. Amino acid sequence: CASSLAAGGKGTEAFF.

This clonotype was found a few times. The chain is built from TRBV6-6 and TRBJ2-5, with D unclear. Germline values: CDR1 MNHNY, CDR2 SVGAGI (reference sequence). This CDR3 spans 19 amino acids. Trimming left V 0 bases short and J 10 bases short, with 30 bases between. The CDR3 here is CASSYSRARTLREFFVQYF. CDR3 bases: TGTGCCAGCAGTTACTCGAGAGCCCGAACCCTGAGAGAATTCTTTGTCCAGTACTTC.

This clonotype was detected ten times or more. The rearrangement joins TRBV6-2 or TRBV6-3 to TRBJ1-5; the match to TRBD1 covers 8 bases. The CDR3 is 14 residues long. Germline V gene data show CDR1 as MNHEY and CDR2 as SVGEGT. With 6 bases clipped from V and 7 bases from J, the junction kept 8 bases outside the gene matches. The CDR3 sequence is CASSDRGSRQPQHF. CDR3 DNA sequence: TGTGCCAGCAGCGACAGGGGCAGTAGGCAGCCCCAGCATTTT.

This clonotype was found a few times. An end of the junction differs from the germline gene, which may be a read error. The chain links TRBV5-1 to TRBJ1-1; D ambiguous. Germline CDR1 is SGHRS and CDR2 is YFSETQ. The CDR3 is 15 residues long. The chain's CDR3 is CASTLEKTANTEAFF. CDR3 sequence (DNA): TGCGCCAGCACCTTGGAGAAGACGGCGAACACTGAAGCTTTCTTT.

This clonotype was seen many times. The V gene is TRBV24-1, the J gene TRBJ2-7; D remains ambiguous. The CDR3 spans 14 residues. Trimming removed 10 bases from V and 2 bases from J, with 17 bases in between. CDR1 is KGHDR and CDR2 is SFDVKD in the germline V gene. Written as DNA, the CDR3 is TGTGCCACGAACCCGGCAGAAAGGGCCTACGAGCAGTACTTC. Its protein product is CATNPAERAYEQYF.

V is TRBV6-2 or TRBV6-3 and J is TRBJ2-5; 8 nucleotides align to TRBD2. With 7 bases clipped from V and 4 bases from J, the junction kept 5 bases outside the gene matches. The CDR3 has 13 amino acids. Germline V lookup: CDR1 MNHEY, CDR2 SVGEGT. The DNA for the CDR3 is TGTGCCAGCAAGTTGGCGGGGGGAGAGACCCAGTACTTC. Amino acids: CASKLAGGETQYF.

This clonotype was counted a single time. CDR3: CAWSGGQGAGEQYF. The CDR3 nucleotides are TGTGCCTGGAGTGGCGGGCAGGGGGCAGGCGAGCAGTACTTC. V is TRBV30 and J is TRBJ2-7; TRBD1 aligns across 8 bases. Germline loops: CDR1 GTSNPN, CDR2 SVGIG (reference sequence). The CDR3 covers 14 residues. V gave up 1 base and J gave up 6 bases; unmatched junction bases: 8.

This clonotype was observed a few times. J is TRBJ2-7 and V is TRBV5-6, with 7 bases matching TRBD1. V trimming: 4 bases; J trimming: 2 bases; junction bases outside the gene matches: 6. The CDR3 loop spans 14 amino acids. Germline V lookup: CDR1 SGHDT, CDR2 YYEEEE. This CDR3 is CASSGLTGPYEQYV. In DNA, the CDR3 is TGTGCCAGCAGCGGGCTGACAGGGCCCTACGAGCAGTACGTC.

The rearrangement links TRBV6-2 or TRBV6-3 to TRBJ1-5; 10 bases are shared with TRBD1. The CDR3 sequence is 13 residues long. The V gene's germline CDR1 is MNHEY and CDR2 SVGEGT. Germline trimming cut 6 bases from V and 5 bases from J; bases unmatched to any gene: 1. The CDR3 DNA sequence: TGTGCCAGCAGGACAGGGGGCTATCAGCCCCAGCATTTT. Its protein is CASRTGGYQPQHF.

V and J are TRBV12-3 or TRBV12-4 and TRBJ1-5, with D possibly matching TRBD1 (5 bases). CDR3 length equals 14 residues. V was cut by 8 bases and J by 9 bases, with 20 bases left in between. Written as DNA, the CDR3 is TGTGCCAGCCGGGATGCGGGACGGGGTCGGCCCCAGCATTTT. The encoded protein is CASRDAGRGRPQHF.

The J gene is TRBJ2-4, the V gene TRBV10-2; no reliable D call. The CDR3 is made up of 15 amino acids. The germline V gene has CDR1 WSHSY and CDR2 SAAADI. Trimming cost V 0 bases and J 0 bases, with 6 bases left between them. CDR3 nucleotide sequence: TGCGCCAGCAGTGAGTCTGCCCTAGCCAAAAACATTCAGTACTTC. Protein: CASSESALAKNIQYF.

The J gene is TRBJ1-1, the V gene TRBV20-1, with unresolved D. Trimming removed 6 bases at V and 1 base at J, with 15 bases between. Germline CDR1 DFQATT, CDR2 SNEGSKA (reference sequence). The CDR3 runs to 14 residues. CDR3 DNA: TGCAGTGCCCCGGGCAACGGAAGGAACACTGAAGCTTTCTTT. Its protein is CSAPGNGRNTEAFF.

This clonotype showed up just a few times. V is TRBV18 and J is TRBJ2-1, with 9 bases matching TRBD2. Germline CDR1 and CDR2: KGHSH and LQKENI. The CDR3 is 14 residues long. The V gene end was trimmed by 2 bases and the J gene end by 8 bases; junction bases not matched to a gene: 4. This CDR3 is CASSPGLARDEQFF. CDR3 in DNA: TGTGCCAGCTCACCAGGACTAGCGAGAGATGAGCAGTTCTTC.